This TCR beta chain was recorded in a study of regulatory T cells in long-lasting Graves disease. In the study overall: Graves' cases, newly diagnosed, had used antithyroid drugs under 3 months.

Findings of the study overall: Persistent disease exhibited a predilection for TRBV28, TRBJ1-2 and TRBJ2-5. Fewer public clonotypes were shared by new patients (about 940) than by persistent patients (2,741).

In its sample, this clonotype was seen many times. Its antigen is unidentified. Libraries of TCR beta came from iRepertoire HTBI primers plus Arm-PCR of CDR3 regions. In the study's own analysis: Sequenced samples collectively carried roughly 60 TRBV and roughly 15 TRBJ segments. MiXCR was run by TCRdb on the multiplex PCR reads, yielding one entry per CDR3 protein. TCRdb's processing, not the authors', yielded these V and J calls. The sample lists approximately 480,000 distinct CDR3 sequences, roughly 17% occurring once. The length of the CDR3 is 17 residues. The J segment lost 7 bases and the V segment lost 0 bases, leaving 9 bases of the junction unmatched. Per the germline V gene, CDR1 is SGDLS and CDR2 is YYNGEE. Time point defined: newly diagnosed GD, antithyroid drugs for less than 3 months. The TCR library was made from RNA extracted from PBMCs. These sequences were also reported in another study, on T cells in Graves' hyperthyroidism and ophthalmopathy.

The clonotype comes from a man aged 35 to 55 with Graves disease. This chain joins TRBV9 and TRBJ2-1; 11 bases align to TRBD1. This specimen consisted of peripheral blood mononuclear cells (PBMCs), obtained at new diagnosis, from a patient treated with antithyroid drugs. The CDR3 region has the DNA TGTGCCAGCAGCGTAGGATTCGGACAGGGGGCAGGGAATGAGCAGTTCTTC. It encodes CASSVGFGQGAGNEQFF. Combining the CDR3 with reference TRBV9 and TRBJ2-1 gives the whole variable domain DSGVTQTPKHLITATGQRVTLRCSPRSGDLSVYWYQQSLDQGLQFLIQYYNGEERAKGNILERFSAQQFPDLHSELNLSSLELGDSALYFCASSVGFGQGAGNEQFFGPGTRLTVL.